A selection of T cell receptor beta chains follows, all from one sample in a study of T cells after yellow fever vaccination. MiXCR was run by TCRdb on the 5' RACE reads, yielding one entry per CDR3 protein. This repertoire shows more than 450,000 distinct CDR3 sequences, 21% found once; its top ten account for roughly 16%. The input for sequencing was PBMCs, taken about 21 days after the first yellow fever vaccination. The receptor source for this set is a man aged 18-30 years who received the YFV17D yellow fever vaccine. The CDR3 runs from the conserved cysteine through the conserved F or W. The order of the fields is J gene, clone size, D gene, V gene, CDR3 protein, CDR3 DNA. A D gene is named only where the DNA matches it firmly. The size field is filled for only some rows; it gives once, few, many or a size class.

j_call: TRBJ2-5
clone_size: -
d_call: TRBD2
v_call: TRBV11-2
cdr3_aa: CASRRGLAETQYF
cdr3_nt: TGTGCCAGCAGACGTGGACTAGCTGAGACCCAGTACTTC

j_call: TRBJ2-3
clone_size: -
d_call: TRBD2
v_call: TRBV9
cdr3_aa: CASSQSGGGDTQYF
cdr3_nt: TGTGCCAGCAGCCAAAGCGGGGGGGGAGATACGCAGTATTTT

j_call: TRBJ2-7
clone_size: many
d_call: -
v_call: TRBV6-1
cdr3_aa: CASSEGGSYEQYF
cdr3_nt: TGTGCCAGCAGTGAAGGGGGGTCCTACGAGCAGTACTTC

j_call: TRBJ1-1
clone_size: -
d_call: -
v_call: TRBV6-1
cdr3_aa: CASRQTTMNTEAFF
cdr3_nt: TGTGCCAGCAGACAAACAACGATGAACACTGAAGCTTTCTTT

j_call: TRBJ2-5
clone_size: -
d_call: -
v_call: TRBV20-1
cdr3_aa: CSARGLADYQETQYF
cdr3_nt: TGCAGTGCTAGGGGCCTAGCTGACTACCAAGAGACCCAGTACTTC

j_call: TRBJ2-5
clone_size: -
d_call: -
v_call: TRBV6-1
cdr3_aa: CASTPGLTQETQYF
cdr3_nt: TGTGCCAGCACTCCGGGACTCACCCAAGAGACCCAGTACTTC

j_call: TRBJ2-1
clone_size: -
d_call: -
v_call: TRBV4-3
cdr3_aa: CASSHLPSGEQFF
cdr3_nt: TGCGCCAGCAGCCACCTCCCCTCCGGTGAGCAGTTCTTC

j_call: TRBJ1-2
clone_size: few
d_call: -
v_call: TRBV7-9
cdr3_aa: CASSSGDPNYGYTF
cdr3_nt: TGTGCCAGCAGCTCGGGAGACCCTAACTATGGCTACACCTTC

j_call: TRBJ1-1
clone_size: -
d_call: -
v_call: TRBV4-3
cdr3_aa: CASSPVGGGAEAFF
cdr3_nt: TGCGCCAGCAGCCCCGTGGGCGGCGGGGCTGAAGCTTTCTTT

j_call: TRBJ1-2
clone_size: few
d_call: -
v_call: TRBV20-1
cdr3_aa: CSSVDRDHYGYTF
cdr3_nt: TGCAGCTCCGTGGATAGGGACCACTATGGCTACACCTTC

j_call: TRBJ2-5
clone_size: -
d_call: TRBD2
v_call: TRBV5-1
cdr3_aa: CASTRGAGGQETQYF
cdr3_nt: TGCGCCAGCACCCGGGGAGCGGGGGGCCAAGAGACCCAGTACTTC

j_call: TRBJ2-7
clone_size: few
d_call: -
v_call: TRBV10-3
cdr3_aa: CAISEGLEQYF
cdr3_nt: TGTGCCATCAGTGAGGGCCTCGAGCAGTACTTC

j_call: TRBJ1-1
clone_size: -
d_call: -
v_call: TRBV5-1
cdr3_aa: CASSWGGADTEAFF
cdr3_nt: TGCGCCAGCAGCTGGGGAGGAGCGGACACTGAAGCTTTCTTT

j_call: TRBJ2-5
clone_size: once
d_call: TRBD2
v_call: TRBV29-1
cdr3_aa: CSADRGGGETQYF
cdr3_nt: TGCAGCGCAGACCGGGGGGGCGGGGAGACCCAGTACTTC

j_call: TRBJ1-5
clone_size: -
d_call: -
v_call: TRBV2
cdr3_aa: CASSELAGNQPQHF
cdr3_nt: TGTGCCAGCAGTGAACTGGCAGGGAATCAGCCCCAGCATTTT

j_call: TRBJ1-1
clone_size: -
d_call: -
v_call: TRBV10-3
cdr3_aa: CAISESRAPGTEAFF
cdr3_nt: TGTGCCATCAGTGAGTCCCGGGCGCCGGGCACTGAAGCTTTCTTT

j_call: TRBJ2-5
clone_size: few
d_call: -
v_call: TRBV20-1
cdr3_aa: CSARARDGTQYF
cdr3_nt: TGCAGTGCTAGAGCCAGGGATGGGACCCAGTACTTC

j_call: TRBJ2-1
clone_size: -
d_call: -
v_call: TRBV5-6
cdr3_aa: CASSSEHVGTTDEQFF
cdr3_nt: TGTGCCAGCAGCTCGGAACATGTGGGTACTACGGATGAGCAGTTCTTC

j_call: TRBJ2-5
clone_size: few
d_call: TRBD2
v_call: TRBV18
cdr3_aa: CASSLAGLAGFQETQYF
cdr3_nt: TGTGCCAGCTCACTCGCCGGACTAGCGGGGTTCCAAGAGACCCAGTACTTC

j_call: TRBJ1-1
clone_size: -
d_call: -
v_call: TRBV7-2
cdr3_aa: CASSPQTGRMNTEAFF
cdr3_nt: TGTGCCAGCAGCCCCCAGACCGGACGGATGAACACTGAAGCTTTCTTT

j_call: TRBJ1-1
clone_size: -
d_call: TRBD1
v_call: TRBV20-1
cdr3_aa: CSATIQGAYTEAFF
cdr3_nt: TGCAGTGCAACGATACAGGGGGCGTACACTGAAGCTTTCTTT

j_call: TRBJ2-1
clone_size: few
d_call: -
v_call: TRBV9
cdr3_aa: CASSVEEGPYNEQFF
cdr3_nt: TGTGCCAGCAGCGTAGAGGAGGGGCCCTACAATGAGCAGTTCTTC

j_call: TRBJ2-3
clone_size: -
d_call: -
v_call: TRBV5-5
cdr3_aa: CASSQSIDTQYF
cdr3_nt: TGTGCCAGCAGCCAATCTATAGATACGCAGTATTTT

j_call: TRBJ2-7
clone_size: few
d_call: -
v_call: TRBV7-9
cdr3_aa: CASSPVGTTWEQYF
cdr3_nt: TGTGCCAGCAGCCCGGTGGGCACGACTTGGGAGCAGTACTTC

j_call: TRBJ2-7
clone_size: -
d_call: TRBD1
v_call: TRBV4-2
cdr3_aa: CASSLGTGAREQYF
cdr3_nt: TGTGCCAGCAGCCTTGGGACAGGGGCCCGCGAGCAGTACTTC

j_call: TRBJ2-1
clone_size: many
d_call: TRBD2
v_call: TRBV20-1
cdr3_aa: CSARGGLAGGSSLDEQFF
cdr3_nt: TGCAGTGCGAGGGGGGGGCTAGCGGGGGGCTCCTCCCTCGATGAGCAGTTCTTC

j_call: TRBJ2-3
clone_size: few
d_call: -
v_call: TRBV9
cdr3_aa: CASSVGLWNPDTQYF
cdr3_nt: TGTGCCAGCAGCGTGGGCTTGTGGAATCCAGATACGCAGTATTTT

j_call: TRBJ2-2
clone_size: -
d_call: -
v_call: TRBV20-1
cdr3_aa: CSAQGRNTGELFF
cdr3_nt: TGCAGTGCTCAGGGACGGAACACCGGGGAGCTGTTTTTT

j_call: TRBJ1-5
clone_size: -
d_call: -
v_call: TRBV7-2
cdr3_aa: CASTSGLSNQPQHF
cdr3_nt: TGTGCCAGCACTTCAGGGTTGTCGAACCAGCCCCAGCATTTT

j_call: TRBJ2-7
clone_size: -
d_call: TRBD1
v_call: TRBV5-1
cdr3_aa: CASSQLTGPSYEQYF
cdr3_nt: TGCGCCAGCAGCCAACTGACAGGGCCCTCCTACGAGCAGTACTTC

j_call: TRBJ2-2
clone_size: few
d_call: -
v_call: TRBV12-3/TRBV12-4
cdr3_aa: CASTRGPLGELFF
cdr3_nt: TGTGCCAGCACCCGAGGGCCTTTAGGGGAGCTGTTTTTT

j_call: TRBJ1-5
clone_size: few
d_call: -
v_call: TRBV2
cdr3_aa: CASAFGVRQPQHF
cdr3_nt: TGTGCCAGCGCTTTTGGGGTGAGGCAGCCCCAGCATTTT

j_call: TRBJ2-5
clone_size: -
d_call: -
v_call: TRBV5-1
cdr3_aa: CASSLRANYQETQYF
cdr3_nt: TGCGCCAGCAGCCTCCGGGCCAATTACCAAGAGACCCAGTACTTC

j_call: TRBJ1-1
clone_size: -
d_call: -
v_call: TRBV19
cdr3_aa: CASSLGGTGAEAFF
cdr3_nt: TGTGCCAGTAGTCTGGGGGGGACGGGAGCTGAAGCTTTCTTT

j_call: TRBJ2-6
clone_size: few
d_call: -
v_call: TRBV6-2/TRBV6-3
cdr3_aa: CASSYVLSGANVLTF
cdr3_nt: TGTGCCAGCAGTTACGTGCTCTCTGGGGCCAACGTCCTGACTTTC

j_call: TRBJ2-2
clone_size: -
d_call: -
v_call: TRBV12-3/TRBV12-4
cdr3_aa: CASSLGAFGRTGELFF
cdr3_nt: TGTGCCAGCAGTTTGGGGGCCTTCGGGAGGACCGGGGAGCTGTTTTTT

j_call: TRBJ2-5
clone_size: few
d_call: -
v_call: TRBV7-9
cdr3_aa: CASSSAGTSLQETQYF
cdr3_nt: TGTGCCAGCAGCTCTGCCGGGACATCTCTCCAAGAGACCCAGTACTTC

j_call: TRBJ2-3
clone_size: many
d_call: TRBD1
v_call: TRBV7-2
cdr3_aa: CASSPSSGQGSTQYF
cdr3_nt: TGTGCCAGCAGCCCTAGTAGCGGACAGGGCTCGACGCAGTATTTT

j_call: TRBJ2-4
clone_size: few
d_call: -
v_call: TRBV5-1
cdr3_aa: CASTSGIAKNIQYF
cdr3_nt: TGCGCCAGCACCTCAGGGATAGCCAAAAACATTCAGTACTTC

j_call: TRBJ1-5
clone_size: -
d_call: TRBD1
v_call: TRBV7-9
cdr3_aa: CASSRGQGQPQHF
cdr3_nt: TGTGCCAGCAGCAGGGGACAGGGGCAGCCCCAGCATTTT

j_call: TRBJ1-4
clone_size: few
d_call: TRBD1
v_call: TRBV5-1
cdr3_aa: CASSRTGTEKLFF
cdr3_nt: TGCGCCAGCAGCAGGACAGGGACTGAAAAACTGTTTTTT

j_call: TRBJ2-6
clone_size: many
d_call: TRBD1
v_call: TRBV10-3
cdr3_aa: CANSGTGVSGANVLTF
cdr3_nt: TGTGCCAATTCCGGGACAGGGGTCTCTGGGGCCAACGTCCTGACTTTC

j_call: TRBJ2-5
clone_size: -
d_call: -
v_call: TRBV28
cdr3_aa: CASSLPTETQYF
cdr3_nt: TGTGCCAGCAGTTTACCCACAGAGACCCAGTACTTC

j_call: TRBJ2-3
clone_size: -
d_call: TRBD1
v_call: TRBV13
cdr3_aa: CASSLVLGTGVSTDTQYF
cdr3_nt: TGTGCCAGCAGCTTAGTCCTCGGGACAGGGGTATCGACAGATACGCAGTATTTT

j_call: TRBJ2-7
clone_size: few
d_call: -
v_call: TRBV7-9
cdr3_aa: CASSLSGTWTGEQYF
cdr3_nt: TGTGCCAGCAGCCTCTCCGGGACGTGGACGGGCGAGCAGTACTTC

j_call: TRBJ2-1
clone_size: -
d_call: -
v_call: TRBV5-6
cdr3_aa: CASSPLPGAEGEQFF
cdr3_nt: TGTGCCAGCAGCCCACTCCCTGGGGCCGAAGGGGAGCAGTTCTTC

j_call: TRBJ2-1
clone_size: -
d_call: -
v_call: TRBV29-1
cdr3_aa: CSVEVPADEQFF
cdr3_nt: TGCAGCGTTGAAGTGCCGGCCGATGAGCAGTTCTTC

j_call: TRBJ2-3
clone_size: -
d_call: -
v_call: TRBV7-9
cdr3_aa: CASSLSPGLAEDTQYF
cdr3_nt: TGTGCCAGCAGCTTATCCCCGGGCCTCGCAGAAGATACGCAGTATTTT